This TCR beta chain was identified during a study of technical replicates of blood from several donors. Germline CDR1 LNHDA, CDR2 SQIVND (reference sequence). The CDR3 runs to 15 residues. Trimming took 6 bases from V and 1 from J; bases not matched to a gene: 7. The table came from immunoSEQ multiplex PCR; TCRdb's copy has only in-frame clones and leaves some out. The repertoire holds roughly 100,000 clones, with 90% to 97% as singletons. Input material: T cells isolated from PBMCs. The TCR sequence derives from a human donor in good health. The V gene is TRBV19, the J gene TRBJ2-7, with TRBD1 matching over 9 bases. The CDR3 nucleotides are TGTGCCAGTAGCCCGGGACAGGGATTATCCTACGAGCAGTACTTC. This codes for CASSPGQGLSYEQYF. Combining the CDR3 with reference TRBV19 and TRBJ2-7 gives the whole variable domain DGGITQSPKYLFRKEGQNVTLSCEQNLNHDAMYWYRQDPGQGLRLIYYSQIVNDFQKGDIAEGYSVSREKKESFPLTVTSAQKNPTAFYLCASSPGQGLSYEQYFGPGTRLTVT.